This is a list of T cell receptor beta chains from one sample in a study of blood T cell repertoires in COVID-19. Clones were sequenced by immunoSEQ multiplex PCR, and TCRdb holds only the in-frame ones, with some missing. This sample yields over 200,000 clones, of which more than 85% are seen a single time; roughly 2% belongs to the top ten. Sequencing was performed on peripheral blood. The receptors here all came from a man aged 40-49 years with active or convalescent COVID-19. Each CDR3 is given with its conserved first and last residue.

CDR3aa	j_gene	v_gene
CASSRKTDDYNSPLHF	TRBJ1-6	TRBV4-1
CATRLRAYSNQPQHF	TRBJ1-5	TRBV19
CASRISGGGHNEQFF	TRBJ2-1	TRBV28
CASSSGLSQPQHF	TRBJ1-5	TRBV11-1
CASSALTGDSGNTIYF	TRBJ1-3	TRBV11-2
CASSYGQGQGGYTF	TRBJ1-2	TRBV5-1
CATSEPGPSYEQYF	TRBJ2-7	TRBV24-1
CASSSLAGVYYEQYF	TRBJ2-7	TRBV27
CASSLGGIYGYTF	TRBJ1-2	TRBV27
CASSLRSPEAFF	TRBJ1-1	TRBV11-2
CASSSPTGGGYGYTF	TRBJ1-2	TRBV7-2
CASSQQGSGTEAFF	TRBJ1-1	TRBV3-1/TRBV3-2
CASSWGQEDTEAFF	TRBJ1-1	TRBV5-1
CAIRGQTSSTDTQYF	TRBJ2-3	TRBV10-3
CASGHNYGYTF	TRBJ1-2	TRBV28
CATSDLQIRPTTNEKLFF	TRBJ1-4	TRBV24-1
CASQGTGGSYSGNTIYF	TRBJ1-3	TRBV28
CASRRGEAFF	TRBJ1-1	TRBV12-3/TRBV12-4
CASSSPGQVESGETQYF	TRBJ2-5	TRBV7-9
CAWSFPSGGPPVNTEAFF	TRBJ1-1	TRBV30
CASSPTGLQETQYF	TRBJ2-5	TRBV7-3
CASKGVVEQFF	TRBJ2-1	TRBV28
CASSHSRADTEAFF	TRBJ1-1	TRBV4-2
CASSSGHLNQPQHF	TRBJ1-5	TRBV5-6
CASSLVRLATEQYF	TRBJ2-7	TRBV27
CASSFSGGSSPLHF	TRBJ1-6	TRBV28
CASSSDGKGWFHF	TRBJ1-6	TRBV11-2
CASSLSTSGSLETQYF	TRBJ2-5	TRBV27
CASSISTGTAPQNIQYF	TRBJ2-4	TRBV19
CASSLIRGQGETQYF	TRBJ2-5	TRBV27
CASSWGGNNSPLHF	TRBJ1-6	TRBV5-6
CASTQVGAGEQYF	TRBJ2-7	TRBV5-1
CSASGGDRSYGYTF	TRBJ1-2	TRBV20-1
CASSPDRGQRGYTF	TRBJ1-2	TRBV18